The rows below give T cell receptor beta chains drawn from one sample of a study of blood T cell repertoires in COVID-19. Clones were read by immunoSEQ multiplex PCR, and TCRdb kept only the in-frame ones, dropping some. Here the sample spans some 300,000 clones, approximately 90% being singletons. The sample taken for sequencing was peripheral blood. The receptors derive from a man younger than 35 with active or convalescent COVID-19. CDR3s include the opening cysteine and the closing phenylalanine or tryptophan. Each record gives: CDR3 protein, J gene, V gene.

CDR3: CASSPDSGGSSYEQYF
J: TRBJ2-7
V: TRBV7-2

CDR3: CASSPQTAGAWSDTIYF
J: TRBJ1-3
V: TRBV9

CDR3: CASTFLDRDDTYYGYTF
J: TRBJ1-2
V: TRBV9

CDR3: CSVAAGGYEQYF
J: TRBJ2-7
V: TRBV29-1

CDR3: CASSSWTGRDGYTF
J: TRBJ1-2
V: TRBV5-1

CDR3: CASSQGSGNSNQPQHF
J: TRBJ1-5
V: TRBV4-1

CDR3: CASSPRDRGHYEQYF
J: TRBJ2-7
V: TRBV27

CDR3: CASSRVEGGYTF
J: TRBJ1-2
V: TRBV7-2

CDR3: CASSIKIGGTEAFF
J: TRBJ1-1
V: TRBV19

CDR3: CASKRRDRNQPQHF
J: TRBJ1-5
V: TRBV6-5

CDR3: CASSLGGPIAEQYF
J: TRBJ2-7
V: TRBV7-9

CDR3: CASSVADFSGNTIYF
J: TRBJ1-3
V: TRBV9

CDR3: CASKVQGLRGYTF
J: TRBJ1-2
V: TRBV7-9

CDR3: CASSLGGGPYEQYF
J: TRBJ2-7
V: TRBV7-2

CDR3: CASGRGAGGHEQFF
J: TRBJ2-1
V: TRBV7-9

CDR3: CASSLGGAETQYF
J: TRBJ2-5
V: TRBV5-4

CDR3: CASSRPGTGAGYGYTF
J: TRBJ1-2
V: TRBV19

CDR3: CASSYFGATRIDEKLFF
J: TRBJ1-4
V: TRBV28

CDR3: CASSFDRVNEQYF
J: TRBJ2-7
V: TRBV7-9

CDR3: CASSGRLAGGKYNEQFF
J: TRBJ2-1
V: TRBV9

CDR3: CASSFARGDHYGYTF
J: TRBJ1-2
V: TRBV27

CDR3: CASSLAMVAGAPETQYF
J: TRBJ2-5
V: TRBV5-1

CDR3: CASSLAEGREEAFF
J: TRBJ1-1
V: TRBV5-1

CDR3: CASSSALDRGPGYTF
J: TRBJ1-2
V: TRBV6-2/TRBV6-3

CDR3: CASSLDGETQYF
J: TRBJ2-5
V: TRBV5-1

CDR3: CASSGADELFF
J: TRBJ2-2
V: TRBV6-6

CDR3: CASSLNWQGGSPLHF
J: TRBJ1-6
V: TRBV28

CDR3: CATSRDRGLTGNTIYF
J: TRBJ1-3
V: TRBV15

CDR3: CASSLASGGNNEQFF
J: TRBJ2-1
V: TRBV27

CDR3: CASRPKGTVQETQYF
J: TRBJ2-5
V: TRBV5-6

CDR3: CASSLMGGEQFF
J: TRBJ2-1
V: TRBV5-6

CDR3: CASRKTGPNEKLFF
J: TRBJ1-4
V: TRBV2

CDR3: CASSLLTSGTDTQYF
J: TRBJ2-3
V: TRBV4-1